The following is a TCR beta chain sequence with its context. Specified treatment: 15 to 20 received Ad26.COV2.S at low or high dose, single or two shots; 5 received placebo; per-sample allocation not given. The investigators took samples on day 63 after the first vaccine or placebo injection. Expression of Wuhan-strain SARS-CoV-2 spike came from the Ad26 vector that formed the vaccine. This specimen belongs to a study of Ad26.COV2.S vaccination and SARS-CoV-2 variants. At the level of the study: Ad26.COV2.S, an intramuscular injection, was given once or twice 56 days apart.

From germline, CDR1 is DFQATT and CDR2 SNEGSKA (reference sequence). This CDR3 contains 11 residues. Trimming cost V 1 base and J 4 bases, with 5 bases left between them. Profiling relied on immunoSEQ multiplex PCR, and the TCRdb table lists in-frame clones only, not all of them. Counted here are about 350,000 clones, approximately 81% occurring once; the ten biggest clones make up 3.3%. The rearrangement links TRBV20-1 to TRBJ2-7; no firm D call. Sequencing was performed on peripheral blood, taken in a trial of Ad26.COV2.S vaccine versus placebo. This clonotype was obtained from a person aged 18 to 59 who received the Ad26.COV2.S COVID-19 vaccine or a placebo. CDR3 sequence: CSARVGYEQYF. The CDR3 nucleotides read TGCAGTGCTAGAGTGGGGTACGAGCAGTACTTC.